This entry lists 8 T cell receptor beta chains sequenced from one sample in a study of CD8 T cells in Susac syndrome. A quantity of about 0.5 to 1 ug RNA underwent reverse transcription using random hexamers. TCRdb re-called the immunoSEQ multiplex PCR reads with MiXCR, one entry per CDR3 protein. Of 140,000 to 150,000 distinct CDR3 sequences listed, approximately 94% are singletons. Material: CD4+ T cells from PBMCs. The receptors stem from a human donor in good health.

This clonotype came up once. V is TRBV30 and J is TRBJ1-4; D call uncertain. The V end lost 0 bases, the J end lost 0 bases, and 5 bases lay between the germline ends. This CDR3 has 14 residues. CDR1 and CDR2 (germline): GTSNPN, SVGIG (reference sequence). The chain's CDR3 is CAWSVLSTNEKLFF. The CDR3 DNA sequence: TGTGCCTGGAGTGTACTTTCAACTAATGAAAAACTGTTTTTT.

V gene TRBV6-5 combines with J gene TRBJ1-2; weak D call: TRBD1 (5 bases). Germline V CDR1 and CDR2: MNHEY, SVGAGI. The V end was cut by 6 bases, the J end by 4 bases, with 15 bases between. The CDR3 spans 14 residues. The CDR3: CASSPVGTVYGYTF. The DNA of the CDR3 is TGTGCCAGCAGCCCTGTAGGGACGGTCTATGGCTACACCTTC.

V and J are TRBV19 and TRBJ2-6; D possibly corresponds to TRBD2 (5 bases). Germline values: CDR1 LNHDA, CDR2 SQIVND (reference sequence). The V gene lost 0 bases and the J gene lost 0 bases, with 12 bases spanning the gap. This CDR3 contains 18 residues. CDR3 DNA: TGTGCCAGTAGTATAGACGGGTTAGGACTCTCTGGGGCCAACGTCCTGACTTTC. This gives the protein CASSIDGLGLSGANVLTF.

V gene TRBV7-8 combines with J gene TRBJ2-7; D is undetermined. This CDR3 is built from 13 residues. CDR1 and CDR2 (germline): SGHVS, FQNEAQ. V lost 1 base and J 2 bases, leaving 6 bases between the germline ends. The CDR3 is CASSLGWTYEQYF. In nucleotides, the CDR3 is TGTGCCAGCAGCTTAGGATGGACCTACGAGCAGTACTTC.

The J gene is TRBJ1-2, the V gene TRBV7-2; D is perhaps TRBD1 (5 bases). The V gene lost 5 bases and the J gene lost 4 bases, with 17 bases spanning the gap. From germline, CDR1 is SGHTA and CDR2 FQGNSA. The CDR3 covers 15 residues. In DNA, the CDR3 is TGTGCCAGCAGCCTCTCGACAGACCTGGGCTATGGCTACACCTTC. Its protein is CASSLSTDLGYGYTF.

The rearrangement uses TRBV10-3 and TRBJ2-5; D gene uncertain. The CDR3 is 13 residues long. Germline V gene sequence: CDR1 ENHRY, CDR2 SYGVKD. V was pared by 2 bases and J by 1 base, with 5 bases between. CDR3 DNA sequence: TGTGCCATCAGTGAGGGCAGCCAAGAGACCCAGTACTTC. It yields the protein CAISEGSQETQYF.

The V and J genes are TRBV7-8 and TRBJ1-3; D remains unclear. This CDR3 is 16 amino acids long. Trimming cost V 0 bases and J 3 bases, with 12 bases left between them. Looked up from germline, CDR1 is SGHVS and CDR2 is FQNEAQ. The CDR3 coding sequence is TGTGCCAGCAGCTTAGCCCGGGGAGGGTTTGGAAACACCATATATTTT. Amino acid sequence: CASSLARGGFGNTIYF. The full variable domain, completed using reference TRBV7-8 and TRBJ1-3, is GAGVSQSPRYKVAKRGQDVALRCDPISGHVSLFWYQQALGQGPEFLTYFQNEAQLDKSGLPSDRFFAERPEGSVSTLKIQRTQQEDSAVYLCASSLARGGFGNTIYFGEGSWLTVV.

The V call is TRBV20-1, the J call TRBJ2-3; TRBD2 might be the D (6 bases). The germline V gene has CDR1 DFQATT and CDR2 SNEGSKA (reference sequence). V was cut by 8 bases and J by 4 bases, with 16 bases left in between. The CDR3 has 13 amino acids. Here the CDR3 reads CSSTGGNADTQYF. The DNA for the CDR3 is TGCAGTTCGACCGGAGGGAATGCAGATACGCAGTATTTT.